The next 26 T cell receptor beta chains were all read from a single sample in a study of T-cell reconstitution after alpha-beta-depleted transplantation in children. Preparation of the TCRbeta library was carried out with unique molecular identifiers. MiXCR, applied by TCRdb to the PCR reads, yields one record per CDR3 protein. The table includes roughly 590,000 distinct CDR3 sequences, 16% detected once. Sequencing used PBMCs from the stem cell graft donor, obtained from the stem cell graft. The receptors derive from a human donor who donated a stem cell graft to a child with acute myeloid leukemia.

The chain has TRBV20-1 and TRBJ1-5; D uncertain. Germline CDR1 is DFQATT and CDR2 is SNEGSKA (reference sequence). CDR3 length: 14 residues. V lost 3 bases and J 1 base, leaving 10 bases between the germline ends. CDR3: CSARRSGSNQPQHF. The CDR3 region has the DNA TGCAGTGCTAGGAGAAGCGGAAGCAATCAGCCCCAGCATTTT.

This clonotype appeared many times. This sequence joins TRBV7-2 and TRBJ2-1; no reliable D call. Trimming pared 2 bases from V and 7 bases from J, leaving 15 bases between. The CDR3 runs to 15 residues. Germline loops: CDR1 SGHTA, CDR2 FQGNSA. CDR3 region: CASSLSRQHGNEQFF. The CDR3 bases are TGTGCCAGCAGCTTATCGAGACAACATGGAAATGAGCAGTTCTTC.

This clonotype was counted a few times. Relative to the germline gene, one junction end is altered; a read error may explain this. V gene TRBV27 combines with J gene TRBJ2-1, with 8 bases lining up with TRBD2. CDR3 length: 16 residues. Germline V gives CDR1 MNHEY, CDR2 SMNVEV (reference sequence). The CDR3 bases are TGCACCAGCAGTTCCTTCCCAGCGGGGGCCCGCAATGAGCAGTTCTTC. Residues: CTSSSFPAGARNEQFF.

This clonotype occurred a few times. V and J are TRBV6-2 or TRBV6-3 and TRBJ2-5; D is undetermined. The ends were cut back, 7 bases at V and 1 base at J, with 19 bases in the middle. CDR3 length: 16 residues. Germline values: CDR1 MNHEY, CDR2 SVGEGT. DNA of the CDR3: TGTGCCAGCAAGAGCCGGGCGCACCCTTTCCAAGAGACCCAGTACTTC. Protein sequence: CASKSRAHPFQETQYF.

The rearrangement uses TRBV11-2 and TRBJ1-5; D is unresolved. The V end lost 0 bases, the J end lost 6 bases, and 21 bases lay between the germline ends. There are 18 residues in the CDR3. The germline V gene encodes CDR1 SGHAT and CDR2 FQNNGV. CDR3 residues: CASSLEASPRGYSQPQHF. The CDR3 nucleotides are TGTGCCAGCAGCTTAGAGGCTTCACCTCGCGGCTACAGTCAGCCCCAGCATTTT.

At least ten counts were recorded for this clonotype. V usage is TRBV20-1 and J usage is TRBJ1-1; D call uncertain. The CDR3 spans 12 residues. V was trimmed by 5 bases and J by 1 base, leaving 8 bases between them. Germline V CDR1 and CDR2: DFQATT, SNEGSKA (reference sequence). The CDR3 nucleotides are TGCAGTGCTGCTGCCGGGAACACTGAAGCTTTCTTT. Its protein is CSAAAGNTEAFF.

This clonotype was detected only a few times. CDR3 sequence: CASSSPDRGIGELFF. Here the CDR3 DNA reads TGTGCCAGCAGCTCGCCGGACAGGGGGATCGGGGAGCTGTTTTTT. The chain has TRBV7-9 and TRBJ2-2; 10 bases are a match to TRBD1. The CDR3 consists of 15 residues. Trimming took 4 bases from V and 7 from J; bases not matched to a gene: 6. The germline CDR1 and CDR2 sequences are SEHNR and FQNEAQ (reference sequence).

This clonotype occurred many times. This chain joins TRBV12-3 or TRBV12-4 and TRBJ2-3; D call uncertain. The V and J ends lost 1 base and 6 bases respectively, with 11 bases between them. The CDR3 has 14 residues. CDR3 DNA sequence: TGTGCCAGCAGTTTAGAGGTCGCCCGGGATACGCAGTATTTT. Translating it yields CASSLEVARDTQYF.

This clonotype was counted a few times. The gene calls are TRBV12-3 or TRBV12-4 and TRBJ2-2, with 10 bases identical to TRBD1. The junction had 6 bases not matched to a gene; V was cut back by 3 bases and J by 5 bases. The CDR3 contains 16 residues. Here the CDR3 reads CASSLGQGTRTGELFF. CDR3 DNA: TGTGCCAGCAGTTTGGGACAGGGGACGAGGACCGGGGAGCTGTTTTTT.

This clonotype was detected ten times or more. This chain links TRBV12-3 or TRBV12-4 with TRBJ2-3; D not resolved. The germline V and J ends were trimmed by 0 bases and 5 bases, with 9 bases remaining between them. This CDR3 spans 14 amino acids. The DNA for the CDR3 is TGTGCCAGCAGTTTAGCAGGGTTGGGAGATACGCAGTATTTT. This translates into CASSLAGLGDTQYF.

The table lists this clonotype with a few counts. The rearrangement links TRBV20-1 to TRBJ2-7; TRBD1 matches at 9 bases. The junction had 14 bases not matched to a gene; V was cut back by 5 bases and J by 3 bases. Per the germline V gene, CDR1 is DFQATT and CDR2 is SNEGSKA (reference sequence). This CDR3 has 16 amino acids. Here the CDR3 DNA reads TGCAGTGCTTCCACTCCCCGGGACAGGGAGGGCTACGAGCAGTACTTC. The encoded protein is CSASTPRDREGYEQYF.

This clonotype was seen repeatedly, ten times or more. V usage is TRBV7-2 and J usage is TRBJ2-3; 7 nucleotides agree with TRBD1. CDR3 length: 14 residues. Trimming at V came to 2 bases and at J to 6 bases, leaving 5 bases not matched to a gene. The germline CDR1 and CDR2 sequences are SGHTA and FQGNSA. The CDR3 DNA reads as TGTGCCAGCAGCTTACAAGCGACAGGGGATACGCAGTATTTT. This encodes CASSLQATGDTQYF.

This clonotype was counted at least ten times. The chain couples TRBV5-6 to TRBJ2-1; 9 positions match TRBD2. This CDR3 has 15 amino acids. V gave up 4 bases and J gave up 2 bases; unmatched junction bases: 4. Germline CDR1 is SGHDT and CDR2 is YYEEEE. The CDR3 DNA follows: TGTGCCAGCAGCCCCGGCGGGGGGGCCTACAATGAGCAGTTCTTC. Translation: CASSPGGGAYNEQFF.

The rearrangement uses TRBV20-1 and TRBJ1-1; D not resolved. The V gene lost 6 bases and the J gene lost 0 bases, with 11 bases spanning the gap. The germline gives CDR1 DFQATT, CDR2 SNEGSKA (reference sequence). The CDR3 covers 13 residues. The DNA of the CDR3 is TGCAGTGCAACCGCCTCTTTGAACACTGAAGCTTTCTTT. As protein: CSATASLNTEAFF.

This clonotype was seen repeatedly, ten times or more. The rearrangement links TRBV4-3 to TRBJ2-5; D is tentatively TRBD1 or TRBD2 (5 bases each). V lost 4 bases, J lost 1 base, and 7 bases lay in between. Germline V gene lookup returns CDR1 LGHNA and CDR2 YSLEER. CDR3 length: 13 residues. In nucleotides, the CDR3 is TGCGCCAGCAGCCGGGACCGCCAAGAGACCCAGTACTTC. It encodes CASSRDRQETQYF.

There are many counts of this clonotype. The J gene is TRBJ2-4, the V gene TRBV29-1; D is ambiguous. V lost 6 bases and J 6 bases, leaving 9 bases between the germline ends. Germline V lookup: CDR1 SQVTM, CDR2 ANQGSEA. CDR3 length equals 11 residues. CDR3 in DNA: TGCAGCGTCCGTGCTCCAAACATTCAGTACTTC. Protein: CSVRAPNIQYF.

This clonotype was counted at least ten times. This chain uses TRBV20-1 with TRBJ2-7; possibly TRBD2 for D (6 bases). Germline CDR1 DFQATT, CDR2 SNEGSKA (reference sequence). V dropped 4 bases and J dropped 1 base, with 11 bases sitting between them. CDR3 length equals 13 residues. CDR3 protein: CSATGTVSYEQYV. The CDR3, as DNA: TGCAGTGCTACAGGGACTGTTTCCTACGAGCAGTACGTC.

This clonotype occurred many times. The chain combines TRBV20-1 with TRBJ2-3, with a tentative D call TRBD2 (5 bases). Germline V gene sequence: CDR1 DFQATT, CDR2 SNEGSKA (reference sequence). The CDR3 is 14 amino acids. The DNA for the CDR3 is TGCAGCCTAAACACGGCGGGTGGCACAGATACGCAGTATTTT. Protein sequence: CSLNTAGGTDTQYF.

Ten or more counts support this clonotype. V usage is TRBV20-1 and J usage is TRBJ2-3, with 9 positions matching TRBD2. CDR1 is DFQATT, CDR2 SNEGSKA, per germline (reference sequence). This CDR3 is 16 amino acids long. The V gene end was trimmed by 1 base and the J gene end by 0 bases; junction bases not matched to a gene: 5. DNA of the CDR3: TGCAGTGCTAGAGGTCTAGCGGGGACTAGCACAGATACGCAGTATTTT. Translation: CSARGLAGTSTDTQYF.

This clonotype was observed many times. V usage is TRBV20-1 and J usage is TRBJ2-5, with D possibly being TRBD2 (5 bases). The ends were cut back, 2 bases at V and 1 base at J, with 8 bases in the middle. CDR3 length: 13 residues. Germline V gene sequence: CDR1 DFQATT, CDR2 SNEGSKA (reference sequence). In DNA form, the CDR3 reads TGCAGTGCTAGACAGGCGGGCCAAGAGACCCAGTACTTC. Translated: CSARQAGQETQYF.

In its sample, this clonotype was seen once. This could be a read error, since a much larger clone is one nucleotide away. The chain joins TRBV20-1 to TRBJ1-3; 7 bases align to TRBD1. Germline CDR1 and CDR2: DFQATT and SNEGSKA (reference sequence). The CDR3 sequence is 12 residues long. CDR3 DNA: TGCGGTGCCCTTGGGACAGCAAACACCATATATTTT. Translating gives CGALGTANTIYF.

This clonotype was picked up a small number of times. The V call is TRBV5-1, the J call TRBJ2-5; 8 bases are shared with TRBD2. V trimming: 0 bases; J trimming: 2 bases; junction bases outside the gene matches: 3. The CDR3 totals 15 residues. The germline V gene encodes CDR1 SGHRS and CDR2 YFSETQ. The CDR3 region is CASSLAGGEQETQYF. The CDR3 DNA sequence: TGCGCCAGCAGCTTGGCGGGGGGGGAGCAAGAGACCCAGTACTTC.

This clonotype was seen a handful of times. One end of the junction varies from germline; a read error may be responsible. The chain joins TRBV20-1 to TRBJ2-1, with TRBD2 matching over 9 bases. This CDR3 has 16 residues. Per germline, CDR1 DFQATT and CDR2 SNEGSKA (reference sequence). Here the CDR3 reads CCARDLGRGGLNEQFF. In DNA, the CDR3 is TGCTGTGCTAGAGATCTAGGGCGGGGGGGCCTCAATGAGCAGTTCTTC.

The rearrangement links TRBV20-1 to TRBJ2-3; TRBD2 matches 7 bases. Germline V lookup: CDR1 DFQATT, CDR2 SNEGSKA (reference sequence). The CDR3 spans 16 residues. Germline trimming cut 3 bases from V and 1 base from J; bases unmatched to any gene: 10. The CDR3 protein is CSASGGEYFGTDTQYF. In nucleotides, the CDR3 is TGCAGTGCTAGTGGGGGGGAGTATTTCGGCACAGATACGCAGTATTTT.

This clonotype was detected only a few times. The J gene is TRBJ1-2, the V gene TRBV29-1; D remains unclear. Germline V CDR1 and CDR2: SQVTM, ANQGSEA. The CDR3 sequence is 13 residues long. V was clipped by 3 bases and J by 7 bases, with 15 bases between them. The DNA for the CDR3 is TGCAGCGTTGATCTAGTTGCAGGAGGTGGCTACACCTTC. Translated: CSVDLVAGGGYTF.

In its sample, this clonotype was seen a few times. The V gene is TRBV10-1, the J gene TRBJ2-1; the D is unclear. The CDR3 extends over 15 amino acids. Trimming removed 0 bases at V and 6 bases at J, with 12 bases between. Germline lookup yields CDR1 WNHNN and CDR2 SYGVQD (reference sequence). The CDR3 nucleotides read TGCGCCAGCAGTGAGTCATTTTGGGCTTCCAATGAGCAGTTCTTC. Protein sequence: CASSESFWASNEQFF.